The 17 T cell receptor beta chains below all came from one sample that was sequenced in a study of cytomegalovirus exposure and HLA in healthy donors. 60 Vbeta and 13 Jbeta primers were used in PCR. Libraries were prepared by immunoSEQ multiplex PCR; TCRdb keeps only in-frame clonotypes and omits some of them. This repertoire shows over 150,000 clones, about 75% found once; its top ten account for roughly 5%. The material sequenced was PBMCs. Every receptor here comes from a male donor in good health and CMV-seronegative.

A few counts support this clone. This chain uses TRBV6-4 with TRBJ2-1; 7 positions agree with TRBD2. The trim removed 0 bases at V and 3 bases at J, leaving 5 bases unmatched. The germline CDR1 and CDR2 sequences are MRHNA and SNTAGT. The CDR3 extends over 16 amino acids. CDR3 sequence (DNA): TGTGCCAGCAGTGACTCTGGCCTAGCGGACTACAATGAGCAGTTCTTC. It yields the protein CASSDSGLADYNEQFF.

The CDR3 here is CASSLAAGDEQFF. In DNA form, the CDR3 reads TGCGCCAGCAGCTTGGCAGCGGGCGATGAGCAGTTCTTC. The V gene is TRBV5-1, the J gene TRBJ2-1; tentatively, D is TRBD2 (6 bases). CDR1 SGHRS and CDR2 YFSETQ come from the germline V gene. V was shortened by 0 bases and J by 8 bases, with 9 bases between the two germline ends. CDR3 length: 13 residues.

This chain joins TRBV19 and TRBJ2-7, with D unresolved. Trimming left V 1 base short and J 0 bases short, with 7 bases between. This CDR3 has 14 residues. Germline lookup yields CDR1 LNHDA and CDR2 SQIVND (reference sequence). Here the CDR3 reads CASSIGPGSYEQYF. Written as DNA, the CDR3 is TGTGCCAGTAGTATAGGGCCGGGCTCCTACGAGCAGTACTTC.

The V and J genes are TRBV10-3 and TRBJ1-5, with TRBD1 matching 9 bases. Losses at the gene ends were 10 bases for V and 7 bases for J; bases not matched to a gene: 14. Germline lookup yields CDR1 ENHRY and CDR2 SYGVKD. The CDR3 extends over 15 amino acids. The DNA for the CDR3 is TGTGCCACTCAAACCGGGACAGGGATGTGGCAGCCCCAGCATTTT. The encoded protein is CATQTGTGMWQPQHF.

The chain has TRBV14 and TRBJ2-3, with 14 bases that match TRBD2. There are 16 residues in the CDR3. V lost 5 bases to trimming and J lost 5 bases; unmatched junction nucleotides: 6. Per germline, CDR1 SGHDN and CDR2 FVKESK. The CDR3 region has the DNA TGTGCCAGCAGCTTCCGACTAGCGGGGGGGCAAGATACGCAGTATTTT. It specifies CASSFRLAGGQDTQYF.

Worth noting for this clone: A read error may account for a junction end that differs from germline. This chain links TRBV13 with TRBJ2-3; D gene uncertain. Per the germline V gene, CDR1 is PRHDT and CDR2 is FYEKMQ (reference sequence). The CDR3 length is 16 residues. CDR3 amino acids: CAISSRRSLRIDTQYF. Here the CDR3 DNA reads TGTGCCATCAGCTCCCGCCGATCGCTAAGAATAGATACGCAGTATTTT.

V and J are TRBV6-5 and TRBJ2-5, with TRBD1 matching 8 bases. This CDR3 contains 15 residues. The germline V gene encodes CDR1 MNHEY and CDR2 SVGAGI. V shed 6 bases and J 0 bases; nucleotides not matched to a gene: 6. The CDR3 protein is CASRQTGGYQETQYF. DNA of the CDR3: TGTGCCAGCAGACAAACAGGGGGGTACCAAGAGACCCAGTACTTC.

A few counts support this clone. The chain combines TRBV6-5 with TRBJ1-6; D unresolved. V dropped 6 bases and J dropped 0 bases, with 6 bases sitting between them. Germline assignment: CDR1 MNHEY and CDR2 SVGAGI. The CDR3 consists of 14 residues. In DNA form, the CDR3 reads TGTGCCAGCAGGGGAGACTCCTATAATTCACCCCTCCACTTT. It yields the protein CASRGDSYNSPLHF.

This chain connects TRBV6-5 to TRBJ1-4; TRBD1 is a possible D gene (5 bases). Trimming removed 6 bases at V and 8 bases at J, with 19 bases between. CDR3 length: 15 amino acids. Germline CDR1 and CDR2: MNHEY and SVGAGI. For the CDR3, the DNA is TGTGCCAGCAGCCCCACAGGTTCCGTGAGGGAAAAACTGTTTTTT. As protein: CASSPTGSVREKLFF.

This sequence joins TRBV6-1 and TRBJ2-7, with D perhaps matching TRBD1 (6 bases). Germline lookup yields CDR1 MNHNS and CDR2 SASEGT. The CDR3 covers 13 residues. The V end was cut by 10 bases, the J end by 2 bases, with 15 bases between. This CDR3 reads CAISQTGTYEQYF. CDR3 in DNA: TGTGCCATCTCTCAAACAGGGACCTACGAGCAGTACTTC.

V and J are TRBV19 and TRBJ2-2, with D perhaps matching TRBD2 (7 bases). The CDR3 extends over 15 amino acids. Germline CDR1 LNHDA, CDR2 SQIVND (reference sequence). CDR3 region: CGSKGGGADTGELFF. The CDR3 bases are TGTGGAAGTAAAGGCGGGGGCGCGGACACCGGGGAGCTGTTTTTT.

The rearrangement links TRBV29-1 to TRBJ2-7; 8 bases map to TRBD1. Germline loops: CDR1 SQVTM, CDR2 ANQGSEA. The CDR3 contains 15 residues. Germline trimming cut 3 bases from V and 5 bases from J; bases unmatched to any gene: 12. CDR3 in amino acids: CSVDDPTGANNEQYF. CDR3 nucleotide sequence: TGCAGCGTTGATGATCCGACAGGGGCGAACAACGAGCAGTACTTC.

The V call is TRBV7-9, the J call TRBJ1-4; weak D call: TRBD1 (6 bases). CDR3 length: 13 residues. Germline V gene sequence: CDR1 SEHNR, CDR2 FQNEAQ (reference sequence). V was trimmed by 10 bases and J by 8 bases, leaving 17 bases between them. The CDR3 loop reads CATRGGAHEKLFF. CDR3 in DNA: TGTGCCACCCGAGGGGGGGCCCACGAAAAACTGTTTTTT.

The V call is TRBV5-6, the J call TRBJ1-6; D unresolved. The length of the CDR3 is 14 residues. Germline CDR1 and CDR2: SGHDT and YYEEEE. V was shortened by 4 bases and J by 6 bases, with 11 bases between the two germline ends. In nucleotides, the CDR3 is TGTGCCAGCAGCGCCAGGAACGGTAATTCACCCCTCCACTTT. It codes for CASSARNGNSPLHF.

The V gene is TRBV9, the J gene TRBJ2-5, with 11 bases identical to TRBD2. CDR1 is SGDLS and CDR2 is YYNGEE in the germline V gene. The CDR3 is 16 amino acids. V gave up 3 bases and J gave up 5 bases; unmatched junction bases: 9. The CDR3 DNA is TGTGCCAGCAGCGCTGAGCTGAGGACTAGCGGGGAGACCCAGTACTTC. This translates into CASSAELRTSGETQYF.

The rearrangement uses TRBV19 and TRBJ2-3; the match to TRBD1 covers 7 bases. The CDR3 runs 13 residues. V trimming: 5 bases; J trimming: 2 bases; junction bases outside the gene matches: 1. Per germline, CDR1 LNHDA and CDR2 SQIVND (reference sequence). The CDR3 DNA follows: TGTGCCAGTAGTGACAGGGACACAGATACGCAGTATTTT. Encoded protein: CASSDRDTDTQYF.

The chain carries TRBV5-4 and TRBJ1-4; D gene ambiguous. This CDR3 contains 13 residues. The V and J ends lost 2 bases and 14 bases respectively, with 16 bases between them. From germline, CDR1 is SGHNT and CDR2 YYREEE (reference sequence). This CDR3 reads CASSLEPSGNLFF. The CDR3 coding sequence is TGTGCCAGCAGCTTAGAGCCGTCGGGGAACCTGTTTTTT.